This entry features one T cell receptor beta chain sequence. Its antigen is not known. The CDR3 has 13 residues. V was clipped by 3 bases and J by 8 bases, with 11 bases between them. Germline CDR1 reads SGHNT; CDR2 reads YYREEE (reference sequence). Healthy donors had no documented immune events, such as infections, while sampled. The record originates from a study of identifying expanded T cells in peripheral blood. Study results and limitations: Differentially abundant clones: roughly 1.3 between replicates, about 15 at two to three weeks, around 19 at four. Approximately 2-week clone count variance significantly increased as total template count grew.

Data came from immunoSEQ multiplex PCR; TCRdb stores just in-frame clones and leaves some out. The sample shows about 110,000 clones, about 89% of them seen only once. V and J are TRBV5-4 and TRBJ1-4; D uncertain. The source material was blood. This clonotype was obtained from a person aged 18 to 75 in good health. CDR3 DNA sequence: TGTGCCAGCAGCTCACACAGTGAAGAAAAACTGTTTTTT. Encoded protein: CASSSHSEEKLFF.